These T cell receptor beta chains were read from a single sample in a study of shared clonotypes between healthy human individuals. Repertoires were generated with immunoSEQ multiplex PCR, while TCRdb's copy carries only in-frame clones and drops some. The sample consists of about 100,000 clones, around 64% of them appearing once. Sequences were obtained from memory CD8+ T cells sorted from blood. These receptors all come from a woman aged 25 to 39 in good health. CDR3s include the opening cysteine and the closing phenylalanine or tryptophan. A D gene is named only where the DNA matches it firmly. Not all rows give a size; the values are once, few, many and, for expanded clones, a class.

d_call	j_call	clone_size	v_call	cdr3_nt	cdr3_aa
TRBD2	TRBJ2-3	-	TRBV30	TGTGCCTGGAGGGTGAGGGCTAGCGGCCCAGATACGCAGTATTTT	CAWRVRASGPDTQYF
TRBD2	TRBJ2-3	-	TRBV28	TGTGCCAGCAGTACGTTACTAGCGGCTACAGATACGCAGTATTTT	CASSTLLAATDTQYF
-	TRBJ2-7	few	TRBV4-1	TGCGCCAGCTCTCAGAGGAGCTCCTACGAGCAGTACTTC	CASSQRSSYEQYF
TRBD1	TRBJ1-1	-	TRBV27	TGTGCCAGCAGTCGGACAGGGCGGGGGACTGAAGCTTTCTTT	CASSRTGRGTEAFF
-	TRBJ2-7	-	TRBV6-1	TGTGCCAGCATCGACGGGGAGCAGTACTTC	CASIDGEQYF
TRBD2	TRBJ2-3	-	TRBV5-1	TGCGCCAGCAGCTTGGTATTAGCGGGGAGAATGGGCACAGATACGCAGTATTTT	CASSLVLAGRMGTDTQYF
-	TRBJ2-7	-	TRBV7-9	TGTGCCAGCAGCTTTTGGACTCAGCCCTACGAGCAGTACTTC	CASSFWTQPYEQYF
TRBD1	TRBJ2-2	-	TRBV27	TGTGCCAGCAGTTTTGAAGGGACAGGGAACACCGGGGAGCTGTTTTTT	CASSFEGTGNTGELFF
-	TRBJ2-7	-	TRBV6-5	TGTGCCAGCAGTTACTCGAGTACGGGAGATCCCCTCGAGCAGTACTTC	CASSYSSTGDPLEQYF
-	TRBJ2-7	few	TRBV7-8	TGTGCCAGCAGCTCCGAGGGGGCTGGGACTGGGATGGTTTACGAGCAGTACTTC	CASSSEGAGTGMVYEQYF
-	TRBJ2-2	-	TRBV19	TGTGCCAGTAGGGAGGGGAACACCGGGGAGCTGTTTTTT	CASREGNTGELFF
TRBD1	TRBJ1-1	-	TRBV29-1	TGCAGCGTTGACAGACAGGGGGCCGGGACTGAAGCTTTCTTT	CSVDRQGAGTEAFF
TRBD1	TRBJ2-1	few	TRBV25-1	TGTGCCAGCAGTGAACAGGACAGGGCGGGTGAGCAGTTCTTC	CASSEQDRAGEQFF
-	TRBJ2-5	-	TRBV19	TGTGCCAGTGGGGCCGGCCTAGAGCAAGAGACCCAGTACTTC	CASGAGLEQETQYF
-	TRBJ1-4	many	TRBV9	TGTGCCAGCAGTTTAGGGGGGACTAATGAAAAACTGTTTTTT	CASSLGGTNEKLFF
-	TRBJ1-5	-	TRBV19	TGTGCCAGTACCCCCGGGATATATAGCAATCAGCCCCAGCATTTT	CASTPGIYSNQPQHF
-	TRBJ1-5	once	TRBV18	TGTGCCAGCTCACCGCCGGGATCAGGTAATCAGCCCCAGCATTTT	CASSPPGSGNQPQHF
-	TRBJ2-1	once	TRBV27	TGTGCCAGCAGTTTAATCGCAGATTACAATGAGCAGTTCTTC	CASSLIADYNEQFF
-	TRBJ1-4	once	TRBV19	TGTGCCAGTCAAAGGGGATGGCGTGAAAAACTGTTTTTT	CASQRGWREKLFF
TRBD1	TRBJ2-7	-	TRBV6-5	TGTGCCAGCCAACGGCACAGGGGGCTCTACGAGCAGTACTTC	CASQRHRGLYEQYF
-	TRBJ1-1	few	TRBV30	TGTGCCTGGAGTTTCGGCTTCACTGAAGCTTTCTTT	CAWSFGFTEAFF
-	TRBJ2-7	-	TRBV9	TGTGCCAGCAGCGCCTCTTCGGGACTTACCTACGAGCAGTACTTC	CASSASSGLTYEQYF
TRBD1	TRBJ1-2	many	TRBV10-3	TGTGCCATCCATCCGGGACAGTATTCTAACTATGGCTACACCTTC	CAIHPGQYSNYGYTF